The clone carrying this T cell receptor beta chain was observed a single time. Its cognate antigen is unknown. This entry is derived from a study of CD4+ T cells in melanoma. The table came from immunoSEQ multiplex PCR; TCRdb's copy has only in-frame clones and leaves some out. The table has roughly 21,000 clones, about three quarters seen once. V lost 6 bases and J 1 base, leaving 12 bases between the germline ends. CDR3 length: 14 amino acids. Germline V CDR1 and CDR2: MNHNY, SVGAGI (reference sequence). Points from the study as a whole: Reportedly, melanoma neoantigen-specific CD4+ T cells showed varied differentiation states.

The rearrangement joins TRBV6-6 to TRBJ1-2; D uncertain. The source is a human donor with melanoma. CDR3 residues: CASRAPGDNYGYTF. In nucleotides, the CDR3 is TGTGCCAGCAGGGCGCCTGGGGATAACTATGGCTACACCTTC.